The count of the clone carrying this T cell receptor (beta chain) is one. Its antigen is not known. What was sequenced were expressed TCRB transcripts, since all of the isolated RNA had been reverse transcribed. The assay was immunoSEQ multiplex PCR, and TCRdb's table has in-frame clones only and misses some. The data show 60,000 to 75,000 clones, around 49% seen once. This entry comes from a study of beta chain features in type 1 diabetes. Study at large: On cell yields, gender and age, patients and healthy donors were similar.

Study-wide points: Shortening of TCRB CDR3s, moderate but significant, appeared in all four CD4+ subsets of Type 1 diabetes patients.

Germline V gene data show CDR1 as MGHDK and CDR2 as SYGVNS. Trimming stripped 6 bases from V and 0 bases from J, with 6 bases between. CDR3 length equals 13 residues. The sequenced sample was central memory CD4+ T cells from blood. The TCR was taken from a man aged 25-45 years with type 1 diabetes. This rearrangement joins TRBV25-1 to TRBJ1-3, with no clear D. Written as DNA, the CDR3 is TGTGCCAGCAGATTGAGCTCTGGAAACACCATATATTTT. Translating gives CASRLSSGNTIYF.